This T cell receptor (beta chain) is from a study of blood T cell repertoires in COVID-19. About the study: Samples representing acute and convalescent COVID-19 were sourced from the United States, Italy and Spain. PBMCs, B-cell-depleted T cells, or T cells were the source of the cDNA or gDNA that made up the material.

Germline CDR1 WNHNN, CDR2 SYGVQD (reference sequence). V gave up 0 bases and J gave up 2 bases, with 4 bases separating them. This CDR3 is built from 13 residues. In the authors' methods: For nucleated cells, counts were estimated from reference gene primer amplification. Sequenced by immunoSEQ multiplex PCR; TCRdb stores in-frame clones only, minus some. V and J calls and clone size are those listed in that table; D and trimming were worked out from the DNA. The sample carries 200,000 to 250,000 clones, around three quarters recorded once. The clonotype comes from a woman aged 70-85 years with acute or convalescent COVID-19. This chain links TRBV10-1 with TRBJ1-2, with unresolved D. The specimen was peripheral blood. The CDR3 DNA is TGCGCCAGCAGTGAGTCAGCGAACTATGGCTACACCTTC. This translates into CASSESANYGYTF.